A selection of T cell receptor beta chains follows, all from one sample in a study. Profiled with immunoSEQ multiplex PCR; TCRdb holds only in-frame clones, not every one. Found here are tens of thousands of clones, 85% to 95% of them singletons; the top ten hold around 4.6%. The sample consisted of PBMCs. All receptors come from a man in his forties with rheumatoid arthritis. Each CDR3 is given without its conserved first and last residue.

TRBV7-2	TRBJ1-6	ASSRDMDSPLH
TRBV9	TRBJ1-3	ASSGKTSGNTIY
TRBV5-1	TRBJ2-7	ASSLAGGAEKVYEQY
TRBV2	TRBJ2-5	ASSVNKPQTQY
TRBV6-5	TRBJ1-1	ASRTTGLNTEAF
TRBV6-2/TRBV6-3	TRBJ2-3	ASSYDNRGIADTQY
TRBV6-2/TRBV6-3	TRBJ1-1	ASSYGNREAF
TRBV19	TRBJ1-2	ASSILGGRTYGYT
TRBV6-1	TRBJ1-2	ASSPDYGYT
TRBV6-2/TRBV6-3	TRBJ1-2	ASSLTRANYGYT
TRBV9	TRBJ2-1	ASRPGLVYNEQF
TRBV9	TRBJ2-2	ASSVEVNTGELF
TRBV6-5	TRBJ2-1	ASRAGGVSYNEQF
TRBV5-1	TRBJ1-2	ASSFSTGVDYGYT
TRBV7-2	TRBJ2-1	ASSLAPGSEQF
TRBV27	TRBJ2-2	ASSLWTGDTGELF
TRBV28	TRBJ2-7	ASSLRSDSYEQY
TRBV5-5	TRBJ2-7	ASAPGQGKLEQY
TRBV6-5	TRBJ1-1	ASRSVNTEAF
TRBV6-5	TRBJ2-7	ASSDRGNSWEQY
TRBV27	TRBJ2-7	ASSWDRDYEQY
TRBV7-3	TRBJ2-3	ASSPTLQDPPY
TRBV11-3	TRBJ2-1	ASSPSPAYNEQF
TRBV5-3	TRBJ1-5	ARSLGQGSNQPQH
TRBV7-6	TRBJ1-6	ASSLVPRQGDSNSPLH
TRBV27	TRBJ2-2	ASSSIWGSTGELF
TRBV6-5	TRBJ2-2	ASSYEQGTGELF
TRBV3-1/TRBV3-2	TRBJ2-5	ASRRRGGETQY
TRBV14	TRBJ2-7	ASSPTRGGEQY
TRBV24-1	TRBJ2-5	ATSDPGEGPETQY
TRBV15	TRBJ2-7	ATSRARAPLNYEQY
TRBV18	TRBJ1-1	ASSPGQGITEAF
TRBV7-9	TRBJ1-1	ASSTGTGINEAF
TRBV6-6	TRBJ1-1	ASRGGDEAF
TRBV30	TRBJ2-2	AWSKSSVANTGELF
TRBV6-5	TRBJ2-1	ASSSGQGYNEQF
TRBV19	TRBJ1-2	ASSVDRERRGYT